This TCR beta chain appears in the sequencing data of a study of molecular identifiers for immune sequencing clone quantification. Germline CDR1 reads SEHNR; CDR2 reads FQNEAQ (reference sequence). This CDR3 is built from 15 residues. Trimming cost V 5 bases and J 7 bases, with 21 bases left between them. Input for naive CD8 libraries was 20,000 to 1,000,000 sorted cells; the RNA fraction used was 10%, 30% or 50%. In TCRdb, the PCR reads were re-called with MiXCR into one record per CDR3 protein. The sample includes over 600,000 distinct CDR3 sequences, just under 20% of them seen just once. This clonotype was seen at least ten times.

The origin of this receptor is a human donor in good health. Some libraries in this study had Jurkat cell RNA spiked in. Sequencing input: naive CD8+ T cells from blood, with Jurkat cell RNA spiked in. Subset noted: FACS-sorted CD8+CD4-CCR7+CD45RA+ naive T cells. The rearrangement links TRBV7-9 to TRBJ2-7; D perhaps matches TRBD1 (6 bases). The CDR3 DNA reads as TGTGCCAGCAGCCCAACCGGGACACCAAACTGGGAGCAGTACTTC. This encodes CASSPTGTPNWEQYF.